The 23 T cell receptor beta chains given below trace back to one sample, sequenced in a study of lymphopenia after photon versus proton radiotherapy (dated by TCRdb to the late 2010s). The library was prepared using the immunoSEQ multiplex PCR assay. What TCRdb holds here is the immuneACCESS table cut down to in-frame rearrangements. Part of the clones is not present; checked against another copy, under half of the missing clones reflect an unresolved V gene, and the others are unexplained. The sample table records 23,000 or so clones; approximately 88% of these occur just once. Roughly 20% of the sample is taken by the ten largest. Sequenced here: peripheral blood, sampled from a patient treated with photon-based radiotherapy. The receptors derive from a man aged 50 or older with gastric cancer.

CDR3 sequence (DNA): TGTGCCAGCAGCTTACTAGCGGGGGGTTTTGGAGAACAGTTCTTC. It is translated as CASSLLAGGFGEQFF. The V call is TRBV5-4, the J call TRBJ2-1; TRBD2 aligns across 12 bases. The germline V gene has CDR1 SGHNT and CDR2 YYREEE (reference sequence). V trimming: 2 bases; J trimming: 13 bases; junction bases outside the gene matches: 10. This CDR3 has 15 residues.

This rearrangement joins TRBV4-1 to TRBJ1-2; D ambiguous. V was clipped by 1 base and J by 6 bases, with 9 bases between them. Germline CDR1 is MGHRA and CDR2 is YSYEKL. This CDR3 has 13 residues. The DNA for the CDR3 is TGCGCCAGCAGCCAAGGGGGTGGGGATGGCTACACCTTC. It yields the protein CASSQGGGDGYTF.

This rearrangement joins TRBV5-8 to TRBJ2-7; D might be TRBD2 (6 bases). V lost 2 bases to trimming and J lost 2 bases, with 11 bases between them. CDR1 is SGHTS and CDR2 is YDEGEE in the germline V gene. This CDR3 is built from 14 residues. CDR3 nucleotides: TGTGCCAGCAGCTTCAGGCGGGGAGCCTACGAGCAGTACTTC. Amino acid sequence: CASSFRRGAYEQYF. Supplemented by reference TRBV5-8 and TRBJ2-7, the full variable domain reads EAGVTQSPTHLIKTRGQQATLRCSPISGHTSVYWYQQALGLGLQFLLWYDEGEERNRGNFPPRFSGRQFPNYSSELNVNALELEDSALYLCASSFRRGAYEQYFGPGTRLTVT.

The chain recombines TRBV10-3 with TRBJ2-1; D not resolved. V lost 2 bases and J 0 bases, leaving 8 bases between the germline ends. Germline lookup yields CDR1 ENHRY and CDR2 SYGVKD. The CDR3 is 15 residues long. The CDR3 sequence: CAISEVSNSYNEQFF. CDR3 bases: TGTGCCATCAGTGAGGTCAGTAACTCCTACAATGAGCAGTTCTTC.

The genes are TRBV12-5 and TRBJ1-2; D unresolved. CDR3 length: 15 residues. CDR1 and CDR2 from the germline V gene are LGHNT and FRNRAP. The V end lost 6 bases, the J end lost 6 bases, and 20 bases lay between the germline ends. CDR3 sequence: CASGPIRGSIDGYTF. The CDR3 DNA is TGTGCTAGTGGCCCTATTCGTGGGAGTATAGATGGCTACACCTTC.

The chain recombines TRBV27 with TRBJ2-2; 10 positions agree with TRBD2. The germline V gene has CDR1 MNHEY and CDR2 SMNVEV (reference sequence). CDR3 length equals 15 residues. With 8 bases clipped from V and 1 base from J, the junction kept 4 bases outside the gene matches. The CDR3 nucleotides read TGTGCCAGCGGCCGACTAGCGGGGAACACCGGGGAGCTGTTTTTT. It yields the protein CASGRLAGNTGELFF.

This clone was seen only a few times. The chain employs TRBV19 and TRBJ1-2, with 7 positions matching TRBD1. CDR1 and CDR2 from the germline V gene are LNHDA and SQIVND (reference sequence). The CDR3 totals 13 residues. Trimming cost V 9 bases and J 3 bases; bases outside gene matches: 7. The CDR3 reads CASAGTADYGYTF. For the CDR3, the DNA is TGTGCCAGCGCCGGGACAGCCGACTATGGCTACACCTTC.

V and J are TRBV7-9 and TRBJ2-5; 8 bases fit TRBD2. V lost 0 bases and J lost 1; bases outside the gene matches: 4. The germline gives CDR1 SEHNR, CDR2 FQNEAQ (reference sequence). This CDR3 is built from 16 residues. CDR3 protein: CASSLALAGAQETQYF. CDR3 nucleotides: TGTGCCAGCAGCTTAGCTCTAGCGGGCGCCCAAGAGACCCAGTACTTC.

This CDR3 is CASSPPPQGSYGYTF. The DNA of the CDR3 is TGTGCCAGCAGTCCACCCCCCCAGGGCAGCTATGGCTACACCTTC. The genes are TRBV5-5 and TRBJ1-2, with TRBD1 as a possible D gene (5 bases). Trimming cost V 5 bases and J 4 bases, with 18 bases left between them. CDR3 size: 15 residues. From germline, CDR1 is SGHKS and CDR2 YYEKEE (reference sequence). Full variable domain (missing parts from reference TRBV5-5 and TRBJ1-2): DAGVTQSPTHLIKTRGQQVTLRCSPISGHKSVSWYQQVLGQGPQFIFQYYEKEERGRGNFPDRFSARQFPNYSSELNVNALLLGDSALYLCASSPPPQGSYGYTFGSGTRLTVV.

The genes are TRBV7-2 and TRBJ2-5, with 9 bases lining up with TRBD1. Germline lookup yields CDR1 SGHTA and CDR2 FQGNSA. The V and J ends lost 5 bases and 3 bases, in that order; junction bases with no gene match: 4. The CDR3 extends over 14 amino acids. The DNA of the CDR3 is TGTGCCAGCAGCCAAGACAGGGGGAAAGAGACCCAGTACTTC. Its translation: CASSQDRGKETQYF. The full variable domain, its missing parts supplied by reference TRBV7-2 and TRBJ2-5, is GAGVSQSPSNKVTEKGKDVELRCDPISGHTALYWYRQSLGQGLEFLIYFQGNSAPDKSGLPSDRFSAERTGGSVSTLTIQRTQQEDSAVYLCASSQDRGKETQYFGPGTRLLVL.

This chain links TRBV19 with TRBJ2-1, with TRBD2 matching over 9 bases. Germline CDR1 and CDR2: LNHDA and SQIVND (reference sequence). The CDR3 has 15 residues. Trimming at V came to 1 base and at J to 8 bases, leaving 6 bases not matched to a gene. CDR3 nucleotides: TGTGCCAGTAGTATAGCCTCGCGGGGGGGCCATGAGCAGTTCTTC. Protein product: CASSIASRGGHEQFF.

The gene calls are TRBV5-4 and TRBJ1-2; maybe TRBD1 (5 bases). The CDR3 is made up of 14 amino acids. V lost 4 bases and J 6 bases, leaving 16 bases between the germline ends. Per the germline V gene, CDR1 is SGHNT and CDR2 is YYREEE (reference sequence). CDR3 in DNA: TGTGCCAGCAGCGGGGCTTCGAGGTTCGATGGCTACACCTTC. Translating gives CASSGASRFDGYTF.

This sequence joins TRBV6-1 and TRBJ2-2; tentatively, D is TRBD1 (6 bases). The CDR3 is 14 residues long. CDR1 MNHNS and CDR2 SASEGT come from the germline V gene. V was trimmed by 8 bases and J by 3 bases, leaving 13 bases between them. CDR3 DNA: TGTGCCAGCCGGGGACAATATGACACCGGGGAGCTGTTTTTT. It translates to CASRGQYDTGELFF.

This chain uses TRBV2 with TRBJ2-5; 7 nucleotides match TRBD2. This CDR3 is 12 amino acids long. Looked up from germline, CDR1 is SNHLY and CDR2 is FYNNEI. With V trimmed by 6 bases and J by 5 bases, 3 bases remained unmatched. The CDR3 nucleotides are TGTGCCAGCAGACTAGCGAGCGAGACCCAGTACTTC. As protein: CASRLASETQYF.

This chain connects TRBV5-4 to TRBJ2-2; a weak D match, TRBD1 (6 bases). This CDR3 has 14 amino acids. V lost 0 bases and J lost 7, with 10 bases in between. Germline lookup yields CDR1 SGHNT and CDR2 YYREEE (reference sequence). CDR3 sequence: CASSLGRGIGELFF. In DNA form, the CDR3 reads TGTGCCAGCAGCTTGGGCAGGGGCATCGGGGAGCTGTTTTTT.

The gene calls are TRBV7-2 and TRBJ2-1, with D tentatively TRBD1 or TRBD2 (6 bases each). The germline V and J ends were trimmed by 3 bases and 9 bases, with 12 bases remaining between them. The CDR3 consists of 13 residues. The germline V gene encodes CDR1 SGHTA and CDR2 FQGNSA. CDR3 in amino acids: CASSLGGRIEQFF. The DNA of the CDR3 is TGTGCCAGCAGCTTGGGGGGCCGTATTGAGCAGTTCTTC.

V gene TRBV9 combines with J gene TRBJ1-2; D unclear. The germline V gene encodes CDR1 SGDLS and CDR2 YYNGEE. The V end lost 0 bases, the J end lost 4 bases, and 7 bases lay between the germline ends. The CDR3 has 13 residues. CDR3 region: CASSVGPGYGYTF. The CDR3 bases are TGTGCCAGCAGCGTAGGTCCGGGCTATGGCTACACCTTC.

J is TRBJ1-4 and V is TRBV5-4, with 8 bases that match TRBD1. Trimming took 4 bases from V and 8 from J; bases not matched to a gene: 7. The CDR3 totals 14 residues. Germline assignment: CDR1 SGHNT and CDR2 YYREEE (reference sequence). The CDR3 DNA is TGTGCCAGCAGCAGGACAGGGATGGGAGAAAAACTGTTTTTT. Encoded protein: CASSRTGMGEKLFF.

V and J are TRBV15 and TRBJ2-1, with D maybe TRBD1 (5 bases). Trimming took off 0 bases at V and 5 bases at J, with 11 bases between the two ends. The CDR3 consists of 15 residues. Per germline, CDR1 LNHNV and CDR2 YYDKDF (reference sequence). The CDR3 sequence: CATSRDDRLNNEQFF. The CDR3 coding sequence is TGTGCCACCAGCAGAGATGACAGACTCAACAATGAGCAGTTCTTC. Full variable domain (outside the CDR3, taken from reference TRBV15 and TRBJ2-1): DAMVIQNPRYQVTQFGKPVTLSCSQTLNHNVMYWYQQKSSQAPKLLFHYYDKDFNNEADTPDNFQSRRPNTSFCFLDIRSPGLGDTAMYLCATSRDDRLNNEQFFGPGTRLTVL.

This clone has a single count. The V and J genes are TRBV11-2 and TRBJ2-5, with D tentatively TRBD2 (6 bases). Trimming removed 5 bases at V and 5 bases at J, with 12 bases between. Germline values: CDR1 SGHAT, CDR2 FQNNGV. The CDR3 runs to 13 residues. CDR3 residues: CASSDVAGETQYF. For the CDR3, the DNA is TGTGCCAGCAGCGACGTTGCGGGGGAGACCCAGTACTTC.

J is TRBJ2-5 and V is TRBV7-3, with D hard to call. From germline, CDR1 is SGHTA and CDR2 FQGTGA. Trimming removed 1 base at V and 1 base at J, with 7 bases between. The CDR3 sequence is 14 residues long. The CDR3 sequence: CASSLIGTQETQYF. The CDR3 coding sequence is TGTGCCAGCAGCTTAATTGGAACCCAAGAGACCCAGTACTTC.

V usage is TRBV11-2 and J usage is TRBJ1-3; D unresolved. The length of the CDR3 is 14 residues. Germline V gene sequence: CDR1 SGHAT, CDR2 FQNNGV. V lost 3 bases to trimming and J lost 0 bases, with 6 bases between them. In nucleotides, the CDR3 is TGTGCCAGCAGCTTGAAGAGCTCTGGAAACACCATATATTTT. Protein product: CASSLKSSGNTIYF.

The chain recombines TRBV19 with TRBJ2-1; weak D call: TRBD2 (6 bases). Germline V gene sequence: CDR1 LNHDA, CDR2 SQIVND (reference sequence). The CDR3 spans 15 residues. The V and J ends lost 1 base and 5 bases respectively, with 12 bases between them. The CDR3 protein is CASSIGRTTHNEQFF. The DNA for the CDR3 is TGTGCCAGTAGTATAGGTCGGACTACACACAATGAGCAGTTCTTC.